This T cell receptor (beta chain) was observed in a study of response to subunit inactivated influenza vaccine. The study, taken as a whole, reports: Authors suggested seasonal influenza vaccinations each recruit few new T cells.

One entry per CDR3 protein, called by TCRdb with MiXCR from the RT-PCR reads. The table has roughly 500,000 distinct CDR3 sequences, 15% to 20% seen once. As regards this clonotype: Its antigen is not known.

Sequences were derived from CD4+ T cells sorted from PBMCs, sampled approximately 25 months after vaccination. The clonotype comes from a man aged 50-75 years who received an inactivated influenza vaccine.

CDR3 region: CAISEGFPNEQFF. CDR3 bases: TGTGCCATCAGTGAAGGGTTCCCCAATGAGCAGTTCTTC. V gene TRBV10-3 combines with J gene TRBJ2-1, with D unclear. The CDR3 runs to 13 residues. The V gene's germline CDR1 is ENHRY and CDR2 SYGVKD. V dropped 3 bases and J dropped 6 bases, with 9 bases sitting between them.